The next 11 T cell receptor beta chains were all read from a single sample in a study of human T cells and chemical hapten exposure. Time point noted: pre-sensitization, week 0. The treatment here: therapeutic diphenylcyclopropenone sensitization with weekly scalp DPC. TCRdb used MiXCR to reprocess the RACE reads, holding one entry per CDR3 protein. The sample gives fewer than 200,000 distinct CDR3 sequences, more than 25% of which show up once; approximately 3% is in the top ten. The sample here was whole blood, taken in connection with sensitization to the hapten diphenylcyclopropenone (DPC). The origin of the receptors is a woman under 40 with alopecia areata. Some clones in this sample may be carry-over from other donors' samples.

This CDR3 reads CASSEQGLNTEAFF. CDR3 DNA: TGTGCCAGCAGCGAGCAGGGCTTGAACACTGAAGCTTTCTTT. The chain is built from TRBV9 and TRBJ1-1, with D maybe TRBD1 (5 bases). The CDR3 runs to 14 residues. Germline CDR1 reads SGDLS; CDR2 reads YYNGEE. V was trimmed by 3 bases and J by 0 bases, leaving 9 bases between them.

This clonotype was counted only a few times. The genes are TRBV4-2 and TRBJ2-2; D gene unclear. CDR3 length: 14 amino acids. Trimming left V 4 bases short and J 0 bases short, with 6 bases between. Per germline, CDR1 LGHNA and CDR2 YNFKEQ. The CDR3 sequence: CASSRAPNTGELFF. The CDR3 nucleotides read TGTGCCAGCAGCCGAGCCCCGAACACCGGGGAGCTGTTTTTT.

This sequence joins TRBV7-2 and TRBJ2-3; D not certain. Per germline, CDR1 SGHTA and CDR2 FQGNSA. The CDR3 extends over 14 amino acids. The V end lost 10 bases, the J end lost 0 bases, and 14 bases lay between the germline ends. CDR3 loop: CATTPGRSTDTQYF. The CDR3 coding sequence is TGTGCCACCACACCCGGACGTAGCACAGATACGCAGTATTTT.

The V gene is TRBV15, the J gene TRBJ1-1; D is unresolved. The CDR3 is 13 residues long. Trimming shortened V by 0 bases and J by 6 bases, and 8 bases separated the two germline ends. The germline V gene encodes CDR1 LNHNV and CDR2 YYDKDF (reference sequence). The CDR3 region has the DNA TGTGCCACCAGCAGAGAGTGGACGGCTGAAGCTTTCTTT. Translation gives CATSREWTAEAFF. Full variable domain (missing parts from reference TRBV15 and TRBJ1-1): DAMVIQNPRYQVTQFGKPVTLSCSQTLNHNVMYWYQQKSSQAPKLLFHYYDKDFNNEADTPDNFQSRRPNTSFCFLDIRSPGLGDTAMYLCATSREWTAEAFFGQGTRLTVV.

The chain links TRBV20-1 to TRBJ1-4; 7 nucleotides match TRBD1. The germline CDR1 and CDR2 sequences are DFQATT and SNEGSKA (reference sequence). Losses at the gene ends were 3 bases for V and 8 bases for J; bases not matched to a gene: 9. The CDR3 contains 14 residues. The CDR3 DNA follows: TGCAGTGCTAGGCAGGGGGGAAGTAGGGAAAAACTGTTTTTT. As protein: CSARQGGSREKLFF.

This clonotype was seen only a few times. The rearrangement joins TRBV11-2 to TRBJ2-3; no definite D call. The CDR3 consists of 13 residues. The ends were cut back, 0 bases at V and 5 bases at J, with 6 bases in the middle. Germline V CDR1 and CDR2: SGHAT, FQNNGV. CDR3 sequence reads: CASSLDRIDTQYF. DNA for the CDR3: TGTGCCAGCAGCTTAGATCGAATAGATACGCAGTATTTT.

CDR3 DNA sequence: TGTGCCAGCAGCCGCCCAGGCAGCCAAGAGACCCAGTACTTC. Amino acid sequence: CASSRPGSQETQYF. The V gene is TRBV6-2 or TRBV6-3, the J gene TRBJ2-5; D ambiguous. CDR1 is MNHEY and CDR2 is SVGEGT in the germline V gene. Trimming left V 6 bases short and J 1 base short, with 12 bases between. This CDR3 is built from 14 residues.

The chain carries TRBV10-3 and TRBJ2-1, with D unclear. The CDR3 sequence is 12 residues long. Trimming removed 3 bases from V and 4 bases from J, with 4 bases in between. Germline CDR1 ENHRY, CDR2 SYGVKD. The CDR3 loop reads CAISDGYNEQFF. CDR3 coding DNA: TGTGCCATCAGTGACGGGTACAATGAGCAGTTCTTC.

This sequence joins TRBV4-3 and TRBJ2-3, with TRBD2 identical over 12 bases. This CDR3 has 16 residues. The germline V gene has CDR1 LGHNA and CDR2 YSLEER. V lost 3 bases and J lost 5; bases outside the gene matches: 6. As DNA, the CDR3 is TGCGCCAGCAGCCACTCTAGCGGGGGGGCCCAAGATACGCAGTATTTT. As protein: CASSHSSGGAQDTQYF.

This clonotype was counted a few times. This chain joins TRBV5-1 and TRBJ1-1; TRBD1 is a possible D gene (6 bases). The CDR3 length is 11 residues. The germline V gene encodes CDR1 SGHRS and CDR2 YFSETQ. Trimming pared 7 bases from V and 9 bases from J, leaving 13 bases between. The CDR3 region has the DNA TGCGCCAGCGCCCAGGGGAATCAAGCTTTCTTT. This codes for CASAQGNQAFF.

This clonotype is a singleton in its sample. The rearrangement links TRBV29-1 to TRBJ2-1; 7 bases are a match to TRBD2. After removal of 7 bases from V and 3 bases from J, the junction contained 6 bases not matched to a gene. Per germline, CDR1 SQVTM and CDR2 ANQGSEA. This CDR3 comprises 13 residues. The CDR3 here is CSAPSGGYNEQFF. The CDR3 DNA is TGCAGCGCCCCCTCGGGGGGCTACAATGAGCAGTTCTTC.